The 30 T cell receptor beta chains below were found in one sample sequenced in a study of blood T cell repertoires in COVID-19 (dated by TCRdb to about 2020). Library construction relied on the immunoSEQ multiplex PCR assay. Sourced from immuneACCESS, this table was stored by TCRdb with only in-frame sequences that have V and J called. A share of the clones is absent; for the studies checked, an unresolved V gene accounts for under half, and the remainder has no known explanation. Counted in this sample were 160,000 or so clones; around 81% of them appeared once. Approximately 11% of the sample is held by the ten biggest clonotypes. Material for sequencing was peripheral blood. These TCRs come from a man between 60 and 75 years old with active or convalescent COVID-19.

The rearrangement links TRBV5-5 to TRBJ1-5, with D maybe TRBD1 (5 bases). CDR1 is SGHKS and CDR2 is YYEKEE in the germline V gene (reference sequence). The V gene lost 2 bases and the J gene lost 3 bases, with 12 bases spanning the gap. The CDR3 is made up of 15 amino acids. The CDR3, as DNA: TGTGCCAGCAGCTTTGACAGCCACCCCAATCAGCCCCAGCATTTT. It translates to CASSFDSHPNQPQHF.

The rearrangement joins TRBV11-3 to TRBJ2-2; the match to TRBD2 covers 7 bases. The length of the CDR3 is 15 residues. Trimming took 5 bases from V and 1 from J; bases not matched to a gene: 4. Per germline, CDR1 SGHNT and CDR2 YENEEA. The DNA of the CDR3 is TGTGCCAGCAGCCGCGGGGGAGAGAACACCGGGGAGCTGTTTTTT. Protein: CASSRGGENTGELFF.

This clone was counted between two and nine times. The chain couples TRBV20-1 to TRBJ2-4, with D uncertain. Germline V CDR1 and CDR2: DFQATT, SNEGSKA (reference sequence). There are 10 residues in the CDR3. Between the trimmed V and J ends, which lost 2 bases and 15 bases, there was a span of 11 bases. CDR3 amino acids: CSARRELGYF. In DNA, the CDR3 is TGCAGTGCTAGACGAGAACTTGGGTACTTC.

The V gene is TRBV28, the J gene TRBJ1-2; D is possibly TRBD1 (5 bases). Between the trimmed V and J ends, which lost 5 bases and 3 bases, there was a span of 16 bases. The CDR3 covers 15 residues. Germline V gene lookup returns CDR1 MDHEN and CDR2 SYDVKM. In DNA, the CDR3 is TGTGCCAGCAGTAGGGGCCCACCGCCCTACTATGGCTACACCTTC. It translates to CASSRGPPPYYGYTF.

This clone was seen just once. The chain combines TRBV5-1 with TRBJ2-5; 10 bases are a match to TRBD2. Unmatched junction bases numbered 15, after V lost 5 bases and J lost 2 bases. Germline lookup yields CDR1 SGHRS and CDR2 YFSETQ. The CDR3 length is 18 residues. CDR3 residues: CASSPGASGRGRQETQYF. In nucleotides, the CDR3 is TGCGCCAGCAGTCCTGGGGCTAGCGGGAGAGGAAGGCAAGAGACCCAGTACTTC.

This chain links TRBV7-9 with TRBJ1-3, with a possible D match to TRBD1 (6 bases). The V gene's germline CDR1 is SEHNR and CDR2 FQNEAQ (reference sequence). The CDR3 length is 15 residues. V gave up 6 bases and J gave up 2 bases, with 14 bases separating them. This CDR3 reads CASRKGGETGNTIYF. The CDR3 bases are TGTGCCAGCAGAAAGGGGGGGGAAACTGGAAACACCATATATTTT.

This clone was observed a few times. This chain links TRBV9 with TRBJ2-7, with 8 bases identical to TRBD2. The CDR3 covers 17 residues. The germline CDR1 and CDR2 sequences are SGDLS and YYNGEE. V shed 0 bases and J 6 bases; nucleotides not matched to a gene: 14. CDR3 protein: CASSVAPLSGGQGEQYF. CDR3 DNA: TGTGCCAGCAGCGTAGCCCCTCTTTCGGGGGGGCAGGGCGAGCAGTACTTC.

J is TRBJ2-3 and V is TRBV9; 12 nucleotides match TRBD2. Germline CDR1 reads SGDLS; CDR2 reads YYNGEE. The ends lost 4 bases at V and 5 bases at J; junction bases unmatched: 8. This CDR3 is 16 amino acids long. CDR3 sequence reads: CASSTLAGGPEDTQYF. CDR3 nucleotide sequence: TGTGCCAGCAGCACTCTAGCGGGGGGGCCAGAAGATACGCAGTATTTT.

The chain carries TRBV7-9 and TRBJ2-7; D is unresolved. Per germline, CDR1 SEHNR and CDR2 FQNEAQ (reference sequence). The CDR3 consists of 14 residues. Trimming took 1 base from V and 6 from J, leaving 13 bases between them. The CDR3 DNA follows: TGTGCCAGCAGCTTAGAGATGGCCGGGTCCGAGCAGTACTTC. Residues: CASSLEMAGSEQYF.

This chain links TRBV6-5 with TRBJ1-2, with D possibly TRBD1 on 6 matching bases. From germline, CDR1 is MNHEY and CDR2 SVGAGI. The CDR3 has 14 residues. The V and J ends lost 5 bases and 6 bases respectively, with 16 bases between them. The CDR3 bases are TGTGCCAGCAGTATCCGGGGAGGGGGTCATGGCTACACCTTC. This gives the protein CASSIRGGGHGYTF.

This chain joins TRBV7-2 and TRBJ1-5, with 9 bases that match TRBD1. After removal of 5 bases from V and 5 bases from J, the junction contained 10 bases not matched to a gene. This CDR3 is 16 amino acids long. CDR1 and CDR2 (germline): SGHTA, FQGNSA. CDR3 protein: CASSGTGTLGDQPQHF. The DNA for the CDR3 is TGTGCCAGCAGCGGGACAGGGACCCTAGGGGATCAGCCCCAGCATTTT.

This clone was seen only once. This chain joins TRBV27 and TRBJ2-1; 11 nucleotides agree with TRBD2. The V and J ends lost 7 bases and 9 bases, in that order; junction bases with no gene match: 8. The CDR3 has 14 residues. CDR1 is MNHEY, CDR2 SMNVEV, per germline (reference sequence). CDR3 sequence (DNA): TGTGCCAGCAATGGGGTAGCGGGAGGGATTGAGCAGTTCTTC. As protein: CASNGVAGGIEQFF.

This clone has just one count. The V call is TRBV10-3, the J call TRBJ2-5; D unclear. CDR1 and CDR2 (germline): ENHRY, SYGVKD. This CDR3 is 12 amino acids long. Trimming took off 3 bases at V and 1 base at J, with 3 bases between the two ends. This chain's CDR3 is CAISDVQETQYF. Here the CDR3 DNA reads TGTGCCATCAGTGACGTCCAAGAGACCCAGTACTTC.

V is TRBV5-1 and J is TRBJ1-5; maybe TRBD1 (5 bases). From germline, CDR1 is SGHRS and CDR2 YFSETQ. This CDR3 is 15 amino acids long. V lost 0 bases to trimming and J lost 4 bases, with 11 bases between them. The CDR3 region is CASSLAGLGNQPQHF. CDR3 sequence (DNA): TGCGCCAGCAGCTTGGCAGGGCTGGGGAATCAGCCCCAGCATTTT.

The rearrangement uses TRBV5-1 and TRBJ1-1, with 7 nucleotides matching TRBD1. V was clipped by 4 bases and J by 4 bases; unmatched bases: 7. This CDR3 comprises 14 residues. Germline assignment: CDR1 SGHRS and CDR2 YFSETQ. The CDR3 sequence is CASSEGQLGTEAFF. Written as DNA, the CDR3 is TGCGCCAGCAGCGAGGGACAGCTGGGCACTGAAGCTTTCTTT.

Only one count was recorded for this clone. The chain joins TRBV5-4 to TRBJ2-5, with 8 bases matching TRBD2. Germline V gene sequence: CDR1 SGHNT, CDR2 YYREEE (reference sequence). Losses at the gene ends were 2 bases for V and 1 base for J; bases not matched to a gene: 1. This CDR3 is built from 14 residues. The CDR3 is CASSFTSGQETQYF. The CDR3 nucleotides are TGTGCCAGCAGCTTCACTAGCGGCCAAGAGACCCAGTACTTC.

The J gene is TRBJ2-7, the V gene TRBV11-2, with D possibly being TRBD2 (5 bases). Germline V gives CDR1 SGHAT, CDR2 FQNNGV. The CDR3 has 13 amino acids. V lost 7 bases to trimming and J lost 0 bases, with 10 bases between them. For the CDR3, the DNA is TGTGCCAGCACCCGCAGCGGCTCCTACGAGCAGTACTTC. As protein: CASTRSGSYEQYF.

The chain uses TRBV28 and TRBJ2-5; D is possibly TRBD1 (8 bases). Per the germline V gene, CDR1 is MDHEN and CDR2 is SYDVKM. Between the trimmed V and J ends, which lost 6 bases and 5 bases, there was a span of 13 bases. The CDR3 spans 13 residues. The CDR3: CASREQGGETQYF. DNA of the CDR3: TGTGCCAGCAGGGAACAGGGGGGGGAGACCCAGTACTTC.

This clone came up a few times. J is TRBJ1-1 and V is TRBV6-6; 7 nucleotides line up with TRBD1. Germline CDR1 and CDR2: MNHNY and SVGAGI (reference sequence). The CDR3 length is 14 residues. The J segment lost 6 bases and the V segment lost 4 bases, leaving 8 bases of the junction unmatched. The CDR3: CASSWDSGRAEAFF. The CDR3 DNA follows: TGTGCCAGCAGTTGGGACAGCGGACGTGCTGAAGCTTTCTTT.

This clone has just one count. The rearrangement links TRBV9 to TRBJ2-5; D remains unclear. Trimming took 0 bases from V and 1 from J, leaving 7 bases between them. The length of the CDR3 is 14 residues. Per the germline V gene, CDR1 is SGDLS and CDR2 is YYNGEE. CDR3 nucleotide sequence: TGTGCCAGCAGCGTAGGAAGAGCCCAAGAGACCCAGTACTTC. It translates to CASSVGRAQETQYF.

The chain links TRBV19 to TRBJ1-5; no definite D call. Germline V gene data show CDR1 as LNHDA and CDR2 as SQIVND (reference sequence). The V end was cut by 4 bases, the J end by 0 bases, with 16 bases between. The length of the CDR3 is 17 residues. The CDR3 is CASSKSGRRDSNQPQHF. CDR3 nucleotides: TGTGCCAGTAGTAAGTCCGGTAGACGGGATAGCAATCAGCCCCAGCATTTT.

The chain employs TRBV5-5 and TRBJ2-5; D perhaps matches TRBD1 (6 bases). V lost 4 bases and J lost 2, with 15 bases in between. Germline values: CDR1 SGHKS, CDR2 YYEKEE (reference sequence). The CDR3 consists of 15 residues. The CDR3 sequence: CASSDLGRGQETQYF. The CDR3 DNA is TGTGCCAGCAGCGATTTAGGCAGGGGTCAAGAGACCCAGTACTTC.

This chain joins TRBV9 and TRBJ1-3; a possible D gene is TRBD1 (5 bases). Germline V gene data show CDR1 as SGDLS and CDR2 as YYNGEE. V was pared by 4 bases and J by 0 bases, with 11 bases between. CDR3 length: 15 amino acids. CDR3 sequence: CASSRGGYSGNTIYF. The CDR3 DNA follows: TGTGCCAGCAGCCGGGGGGGTTACTCTGGAAACACCATATATTTT.

The CDR3 spells CASIMGAGSNQPQHF. The DNA for the CDR3 is TGTGCCAGCATTATGGGGGCTGGAAGCAATCAGCCCCAGCATTTT. The rearrangement links TRBV6-5 to TRBJ1-5; D is perhaps TRBD1 (6 bases). Germline CDR1 reads MNHEY; CDR2 reads SVGAGI. V was pared by 7 bases and J by 1 base, with 14 bases between. The CDR3 runs to 15 residues.

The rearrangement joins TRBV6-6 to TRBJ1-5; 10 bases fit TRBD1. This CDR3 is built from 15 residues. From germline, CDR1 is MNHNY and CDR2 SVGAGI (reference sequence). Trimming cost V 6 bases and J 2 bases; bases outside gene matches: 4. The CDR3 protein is CASRPGQGGNQPQHF. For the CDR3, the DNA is TGTGCCAGCAGACCCGGACAGGGGGGCAATCAGCCCCAGCATTTT.

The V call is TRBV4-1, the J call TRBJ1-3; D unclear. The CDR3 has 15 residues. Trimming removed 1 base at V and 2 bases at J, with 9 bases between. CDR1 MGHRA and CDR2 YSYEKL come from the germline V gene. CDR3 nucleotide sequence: TGCGCCAGCAGCCAAGGAGCCGGGGCTGGAAACACCATATATTTT. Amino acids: CASSQGAGAGNTIYF.

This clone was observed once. CDR3 residues: CASSYARVGETQYF. The CDR3 bases are TGTGCCAGCAGTTACGCGCGGGTCGGGGAGACCCAGTACTTC. The rearrangement links TRBV6-5 to TRBJ2-5; a possible D gene is TRBD2 (5 bases). V was shortened by 2 bases and J by 5 bases, with 12 bases between the two germline ends. The length of the CDR3 is 14 residues. The V gene's germline CDR1 is MNHEY and CDR2 SVGAGI.

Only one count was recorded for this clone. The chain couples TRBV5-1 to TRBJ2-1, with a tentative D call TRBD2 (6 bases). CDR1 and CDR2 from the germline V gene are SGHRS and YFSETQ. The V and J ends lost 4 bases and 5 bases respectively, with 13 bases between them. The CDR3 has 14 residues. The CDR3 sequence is CASSDAGPDNEQFF. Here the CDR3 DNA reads TGCGCCAGCAGCGATGCGGGACCGGACAATGAGCAGTTCTTC.

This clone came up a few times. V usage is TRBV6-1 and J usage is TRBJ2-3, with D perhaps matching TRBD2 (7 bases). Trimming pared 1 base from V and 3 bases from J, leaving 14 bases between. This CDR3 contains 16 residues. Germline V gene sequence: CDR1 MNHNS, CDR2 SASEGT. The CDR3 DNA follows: TGTGCCAGCAGTGAAGAAGGGGGGGGCCCGACAGATACGCAGTATTTT. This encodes CASSEEGGGPTDTQYF.

CDR3 amino acids: CASSSYRDRGSGELFF. The CDR3 nucleotides read TGTGCCAGCAGCTCTTATCGGGACAGGGGCTCCGGGGAGCTGTTTTTT. The chain couples TRBV11-2 to TRBJ2-2; 10 positions agree with TRBD1. There are 16 residues in the CDR3. From germline, CDR1 is SGHAT and CDR2 FQNNGV. The V and J ends lost 4 bases and 6 bases, in that order; junction bases with no gene match: 8.